This entry describes one T cell receptor beta chain. Methods used by the authors: Amplification of reference gene primers provided the estimated nucleated cell counts. The method was immunoSEQ multiplex PCR; TCRdb's version includes in-frame clones alone and lacks a portion of them. The DNA was the basis for D and trimming; V, J and clone size are from that table. The profile covers fewer than 350,000 clones, with approximately 88% appearing a single time and around 1.6% taken by the ten largest. These data are taken from a study of blood T cell repertoires in COVID-19. On the study more broadly: PBMCs, B-cell-depleted T cells, or T cells were the source of the cDNA or gDNA that made up the material.

Patients in Seattle were enrolled during active infection, then followed longitudinally. This receptor was taken from a woman aged 30 to 39 with COVID-19, enrolled during active disease. Source material: peripheral blood.

The CDR3 loop reads CASSVGTDATNEKLFF. The CDR3 DNA follows: TGTGCCAGTAGTGTGGGGACAGACGCAACTAATGAAAAACTGTTTTTT. V usage is TRBV19 and J usage is TRBJ1-4, with TRBD1 identical over 7 bases. The CDR3 runs to 16 residues. After removal of 5 bases from V and 0 bases from J, the junction contained 6 bases not matched to a gene. In germline, CDR1 is LNHDA, CDR2 SQIVND (reference sequence).